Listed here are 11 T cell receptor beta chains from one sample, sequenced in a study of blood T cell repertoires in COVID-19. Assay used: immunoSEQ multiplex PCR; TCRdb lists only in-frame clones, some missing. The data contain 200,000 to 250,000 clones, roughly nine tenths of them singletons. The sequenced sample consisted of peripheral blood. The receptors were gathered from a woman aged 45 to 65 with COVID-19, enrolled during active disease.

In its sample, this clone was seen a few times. CDR3 coding DNA: TGTGCCAGTAGTGCGGGGACAGGGAAGAACACCGGGGAGCTGTTTTTT. Translation: CASSAGTGKNTGELFF. This chain joins TRBV19 and TRBJ2-2; 9 positions match TRBD1. V dropped 5 bases and J dropped 1; count of bases not matched to a gene: 5. Germline-derived CDR1 and CDR2 are LNHDA and SQIVND (reference sequence). The CDR3 has 16 amino acids.

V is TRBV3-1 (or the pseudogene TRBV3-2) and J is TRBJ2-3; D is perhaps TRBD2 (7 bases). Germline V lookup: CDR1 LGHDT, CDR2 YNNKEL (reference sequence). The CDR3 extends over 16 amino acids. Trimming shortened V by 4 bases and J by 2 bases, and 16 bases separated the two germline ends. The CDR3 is CASSPRRGALTDTQYF. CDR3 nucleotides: TGTGCCAGCAGCCCCCGTCGGGGGGCTCTCACAGATACGCAGTATTTT.

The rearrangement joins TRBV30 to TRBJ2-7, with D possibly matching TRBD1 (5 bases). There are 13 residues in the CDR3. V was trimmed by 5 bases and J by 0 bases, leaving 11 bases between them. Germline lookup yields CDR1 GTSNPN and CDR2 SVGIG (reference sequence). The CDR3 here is CAWRQSSSYEQYF. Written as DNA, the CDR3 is TGTGCCTGGCGACAGTCTAGCTCCTACGAGCAGTACTTC.

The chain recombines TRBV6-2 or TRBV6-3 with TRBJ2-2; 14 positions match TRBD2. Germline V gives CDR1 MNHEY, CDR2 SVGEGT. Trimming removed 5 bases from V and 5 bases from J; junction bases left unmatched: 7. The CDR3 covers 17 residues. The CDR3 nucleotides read TGTGCCAGCAGTCCCCGACTAGCGGGGGGGCGTACCGGGGAGCTGTTTTTT. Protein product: CASSPRLAGGRTGELFF.

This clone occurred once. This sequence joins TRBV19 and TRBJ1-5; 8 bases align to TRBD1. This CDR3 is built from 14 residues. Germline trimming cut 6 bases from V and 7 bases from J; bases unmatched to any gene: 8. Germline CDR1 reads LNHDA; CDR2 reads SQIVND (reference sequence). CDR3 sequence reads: CASRSQGAGQPQHF. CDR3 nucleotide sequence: TGTGCCAGTAGGTCCCAGGGGGCTGGACAGCCCCAGCATTTT.

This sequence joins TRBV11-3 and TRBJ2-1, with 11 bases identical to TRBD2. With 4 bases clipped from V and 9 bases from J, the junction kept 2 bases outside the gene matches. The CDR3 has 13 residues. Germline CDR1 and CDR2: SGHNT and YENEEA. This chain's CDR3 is CASSYTSGGEQFF. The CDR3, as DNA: TGTGCCAGCAGCTATACTAGCGGGGGTGAGCAGTTCTTC.

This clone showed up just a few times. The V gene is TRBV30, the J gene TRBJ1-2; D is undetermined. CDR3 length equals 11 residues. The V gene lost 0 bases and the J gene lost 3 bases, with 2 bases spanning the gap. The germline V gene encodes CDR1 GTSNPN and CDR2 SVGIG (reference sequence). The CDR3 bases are TGTGCCTGGAGTGTCGACTATGGCTACACCTTC. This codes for CAWSVDYGYTF.

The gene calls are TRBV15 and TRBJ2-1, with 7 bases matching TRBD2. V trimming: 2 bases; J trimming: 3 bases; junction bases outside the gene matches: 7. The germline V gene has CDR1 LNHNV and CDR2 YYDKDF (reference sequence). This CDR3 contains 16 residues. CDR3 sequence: CATSRTVGGFYNEQFF. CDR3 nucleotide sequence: TGTGCCACCAGCAGAACCGTCGGGGGGTTCTACAATGAGCAGTTCTTC. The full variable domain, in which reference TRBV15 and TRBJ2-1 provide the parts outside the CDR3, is DAMVIQNPRYQVTQFGKPVTLSCSQTLNHNVMYWYQQKSSQAPKLLFHYYDKDFNNEADTPDNFQSRRPNTSFCFLDIRSPGLGDTAMYLCATSRTVGGFYNEQFFGPGTRLTVL.

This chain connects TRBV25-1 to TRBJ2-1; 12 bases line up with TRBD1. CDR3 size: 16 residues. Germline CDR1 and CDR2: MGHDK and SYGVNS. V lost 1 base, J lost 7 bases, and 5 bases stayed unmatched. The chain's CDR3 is CASSESVGQGANEQFF. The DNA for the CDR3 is TGTGCCAGCAGTGAATCGGTGGGACAGGGGGCTAATGAGCAGTTCTTC.

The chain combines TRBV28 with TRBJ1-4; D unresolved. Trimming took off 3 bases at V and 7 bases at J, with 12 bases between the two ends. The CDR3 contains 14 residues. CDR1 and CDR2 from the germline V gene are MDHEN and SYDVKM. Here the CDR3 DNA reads TGTGCCAGCAGTTTTGGCCTAGGTGCTGAAAAACTGTTTTTT. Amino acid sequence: CASSFGLGAEKLFF. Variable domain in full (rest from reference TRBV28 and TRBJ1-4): DVKVTQSSRYLVKRTGEKVFLECVQDMDHENMFWYRQDPGLGLRLIYFSYDVKMKEKGDIPEGYSVSREKKERFSLILESASTNQTSMYLCASSFGLGAEKLFFGSGTQLSVL.

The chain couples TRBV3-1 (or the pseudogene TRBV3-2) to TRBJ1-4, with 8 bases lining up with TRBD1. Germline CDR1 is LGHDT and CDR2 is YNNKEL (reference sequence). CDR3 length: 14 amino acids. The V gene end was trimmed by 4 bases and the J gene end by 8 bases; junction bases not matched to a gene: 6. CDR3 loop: CASSPNRDREKLFF. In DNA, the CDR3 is TGTGCCAGCAGCCCGAACAGGGACAGGGAAAAACTGTTTTTT.